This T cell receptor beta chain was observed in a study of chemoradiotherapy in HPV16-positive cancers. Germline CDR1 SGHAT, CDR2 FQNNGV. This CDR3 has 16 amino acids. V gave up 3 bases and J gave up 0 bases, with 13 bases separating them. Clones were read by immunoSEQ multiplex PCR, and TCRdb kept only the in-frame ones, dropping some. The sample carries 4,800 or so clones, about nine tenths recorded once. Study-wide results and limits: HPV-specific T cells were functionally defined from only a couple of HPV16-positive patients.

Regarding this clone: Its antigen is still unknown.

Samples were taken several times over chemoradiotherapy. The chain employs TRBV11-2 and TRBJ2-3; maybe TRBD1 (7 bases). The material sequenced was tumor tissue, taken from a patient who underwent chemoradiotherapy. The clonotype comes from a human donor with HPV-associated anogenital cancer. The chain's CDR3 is CASSLGGQLSTDTQYF. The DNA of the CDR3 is TGTGCCAGCAGCTTGGGGGGACAGCTTAGCACAGATACGCAGTATTTT.